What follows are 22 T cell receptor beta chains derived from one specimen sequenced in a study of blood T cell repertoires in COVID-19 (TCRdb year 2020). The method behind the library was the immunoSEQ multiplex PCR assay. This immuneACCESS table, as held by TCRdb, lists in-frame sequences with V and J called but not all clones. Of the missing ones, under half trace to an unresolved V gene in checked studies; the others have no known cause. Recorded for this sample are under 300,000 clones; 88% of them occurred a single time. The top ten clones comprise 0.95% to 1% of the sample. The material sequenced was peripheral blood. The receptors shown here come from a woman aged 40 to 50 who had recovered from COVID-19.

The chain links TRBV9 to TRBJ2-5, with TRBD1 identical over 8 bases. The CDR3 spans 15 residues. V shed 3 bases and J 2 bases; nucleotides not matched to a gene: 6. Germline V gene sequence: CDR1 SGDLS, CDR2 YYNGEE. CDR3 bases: TGTGCCAGCAGCGCAAGACAGGGGATACAAGAGACCCAGTACTTC. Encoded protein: CASSARQGIQETQYF.

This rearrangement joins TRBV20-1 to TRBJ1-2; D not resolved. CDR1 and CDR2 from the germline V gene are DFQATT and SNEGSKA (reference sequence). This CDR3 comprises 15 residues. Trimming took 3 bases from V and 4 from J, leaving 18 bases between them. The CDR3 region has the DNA TGCAGTGCTAGTCCCCCTTCCCAGGTGGGCTATGGCTACACCTTC. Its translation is CSASPPSQVGYGYTF.

CDR3 in amino acids: CASSPTSGEETQYF. The CDR3 nucleotides are TGCGCCAGCAGCCCGACTAGCGGAGAAGAGACCCAGTACTTC. This chain joins TRBV5-1 and TRBJ2-5; 9 bases are a match to TRBD2. In germline, CDR1 is SGHRS, CDR2 YFSETQ. The junction had 4 bases not matched to a gene; V was cut back by 4 bases and J by 3 bases. The CDR3 has 14 amino acids.

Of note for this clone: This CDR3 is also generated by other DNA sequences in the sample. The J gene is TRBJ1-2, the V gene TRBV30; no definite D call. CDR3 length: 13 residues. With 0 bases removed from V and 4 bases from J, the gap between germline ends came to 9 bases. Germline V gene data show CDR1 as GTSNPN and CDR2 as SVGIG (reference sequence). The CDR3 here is CAWSVDRLYGYTF. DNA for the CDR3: TGTGCCTGGAGTGTAGATCGACTCTATGGCTACACCTTC.

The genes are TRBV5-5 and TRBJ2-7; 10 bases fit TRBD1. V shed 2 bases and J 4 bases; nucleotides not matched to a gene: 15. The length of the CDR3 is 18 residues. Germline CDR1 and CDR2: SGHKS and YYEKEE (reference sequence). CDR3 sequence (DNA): TGTGCCAGCAGCTTTTGGATTGGTGCCGGACAGGGGGGGTACGAGCAGTACTTC. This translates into CASSFWIGAGQGGYEQYF.

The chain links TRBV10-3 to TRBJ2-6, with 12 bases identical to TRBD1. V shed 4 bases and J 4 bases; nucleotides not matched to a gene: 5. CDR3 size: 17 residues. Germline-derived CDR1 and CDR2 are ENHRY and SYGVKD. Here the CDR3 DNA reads TGTGCCATCAGTGTGGGACAGGGGGCCATCGGGGCCAACGTCCTGACTTTC. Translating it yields CAISVGQGAIGANVLTF.

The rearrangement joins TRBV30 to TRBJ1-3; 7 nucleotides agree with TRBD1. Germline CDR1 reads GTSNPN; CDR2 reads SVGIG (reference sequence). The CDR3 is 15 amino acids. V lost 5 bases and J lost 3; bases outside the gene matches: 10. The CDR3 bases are TGTGCCTGGTCCCGGGACAGTGGGCTTGGAAACACCATATATTTT. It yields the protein CAWSRDSGLGNTIYF.

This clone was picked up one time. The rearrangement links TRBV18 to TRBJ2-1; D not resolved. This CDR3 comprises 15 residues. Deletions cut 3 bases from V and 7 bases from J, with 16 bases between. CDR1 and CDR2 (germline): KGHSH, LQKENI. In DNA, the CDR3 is TGTGCCAGCTCACCCCGTGTAGCCGAAGGAAATGAGCAGTTCTTC. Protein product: CASSPRVAEGNEQFF.

CDR3 region: CSVPLAGGSDTQYF. The CDR3, as DNA: TGCAGCGTGCCCCTAGCGGGAGGTTCAGATACGCAGTATTTT. This sequence joins TRBV29-1 and TRBJ2-3; 11 bases match TRBD2. With 6 bases clipped from V and 4 bases from J, the junction kept 6 bases outside the gene matches. This CDR3 is 14 amino acids long. Germline V CDR1 and CDR2: SQVTM, ANQGSEA.

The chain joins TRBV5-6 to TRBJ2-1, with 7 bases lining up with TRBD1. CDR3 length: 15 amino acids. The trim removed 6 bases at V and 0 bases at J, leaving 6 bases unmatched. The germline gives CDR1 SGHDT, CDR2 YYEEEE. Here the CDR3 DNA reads TGTGCCAGCACCCCGGGACAGCTCTCCTACAATGAGCAGTTCTTC. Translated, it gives CASTPGQLSYNEQFF. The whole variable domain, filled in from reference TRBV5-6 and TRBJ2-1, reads DAGVTQSPTHLIKTRGQQVTLRCSPKSGHDTVSWYQQALGQGPQFIFQYYEEEERQRGNFPDRFSGHQFPNYSSELNVNALLLGDSALYLCASTPGQLSYNEQFFGPGTRLTVL.

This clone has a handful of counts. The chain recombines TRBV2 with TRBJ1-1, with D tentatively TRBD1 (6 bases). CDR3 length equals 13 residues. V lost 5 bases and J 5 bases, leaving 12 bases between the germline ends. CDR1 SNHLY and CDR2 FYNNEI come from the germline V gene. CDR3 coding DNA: TGTGCCAGCAGTAAGGGGGAAGGAACTGAAGCTTTCTTT. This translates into CASSKGEGTEAFF.

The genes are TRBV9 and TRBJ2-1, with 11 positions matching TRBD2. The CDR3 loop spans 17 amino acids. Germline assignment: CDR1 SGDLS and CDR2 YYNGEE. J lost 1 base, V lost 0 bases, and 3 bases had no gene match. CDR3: CASSVGASGRSYNEQFF. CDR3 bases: TGTGCCAGCAGCGTAGGGGCTAGCGGGAGGTCCTACAATGAGCAGTTCTTC.

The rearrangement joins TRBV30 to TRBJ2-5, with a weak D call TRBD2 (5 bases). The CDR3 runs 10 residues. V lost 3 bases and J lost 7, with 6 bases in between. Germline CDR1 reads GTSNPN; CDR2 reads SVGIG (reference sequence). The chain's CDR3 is CAWRAGTQYF. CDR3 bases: TGTGCCTGGAGGGCGGGGACCCAGTACTTC.

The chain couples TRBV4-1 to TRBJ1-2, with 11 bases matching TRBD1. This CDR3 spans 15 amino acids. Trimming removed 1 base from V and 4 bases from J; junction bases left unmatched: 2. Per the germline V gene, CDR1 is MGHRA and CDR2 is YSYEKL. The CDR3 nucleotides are TGCGCCAGCAGCCAAGGGGACAGGGGGTTCTATGGCTACACCTTC. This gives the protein CASSQGDRGFYGYTF.

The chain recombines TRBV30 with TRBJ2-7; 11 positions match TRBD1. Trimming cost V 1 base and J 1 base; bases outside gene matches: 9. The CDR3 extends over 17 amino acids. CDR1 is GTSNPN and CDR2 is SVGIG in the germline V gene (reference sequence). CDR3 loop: CAWSGGTGGSGSYEQYF. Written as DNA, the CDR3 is TGTGCCTGGAGTGGGGGGACAGGGGGGTCCGGTTCCTACGAGCAGTACTTC.

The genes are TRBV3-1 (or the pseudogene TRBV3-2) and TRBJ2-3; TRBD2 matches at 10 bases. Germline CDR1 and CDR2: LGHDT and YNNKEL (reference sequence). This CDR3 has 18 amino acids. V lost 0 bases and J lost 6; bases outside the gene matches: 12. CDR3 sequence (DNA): TGTGCCAGCAGCCAAGAGGTTAGCGGGGGGATGGGCGCGGATACGCAGTATTTT. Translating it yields CASSQEVSGGMGADTQYF.

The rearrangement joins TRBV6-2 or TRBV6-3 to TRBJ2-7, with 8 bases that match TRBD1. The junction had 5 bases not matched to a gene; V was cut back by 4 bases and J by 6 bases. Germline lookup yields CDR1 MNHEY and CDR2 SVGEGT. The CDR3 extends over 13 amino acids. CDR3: CASSSTGDREQYF. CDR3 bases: TGTGCCAGCAGTTCGACAGGGGACCGCGAGCAGTACTTC.

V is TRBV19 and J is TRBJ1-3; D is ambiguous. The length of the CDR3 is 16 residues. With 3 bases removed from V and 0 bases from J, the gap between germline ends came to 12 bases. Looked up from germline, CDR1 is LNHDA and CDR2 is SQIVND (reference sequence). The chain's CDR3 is CASSMWAFSSGNTIYF. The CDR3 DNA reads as TGTGCCAGTAGTATGTGGGCTTTCAGCTCTGGAAACACCATATATTTT.

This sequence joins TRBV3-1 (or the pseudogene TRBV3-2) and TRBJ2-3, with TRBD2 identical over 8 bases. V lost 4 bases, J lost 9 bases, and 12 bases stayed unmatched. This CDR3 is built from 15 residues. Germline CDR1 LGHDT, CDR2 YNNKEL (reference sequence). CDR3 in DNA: TGTGCCAGCAGCCCTCATAGCGGGGAAGGCGCAACGCAGTATTTT. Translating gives CASSPHSGEGATQYF.

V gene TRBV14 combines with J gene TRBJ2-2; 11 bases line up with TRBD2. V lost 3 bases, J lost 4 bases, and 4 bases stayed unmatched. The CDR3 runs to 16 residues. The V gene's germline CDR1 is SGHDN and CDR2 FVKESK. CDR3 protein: CASSHSGRALTGELFF. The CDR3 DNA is TGTGCCAGCAGCCATAGCGGGAGGGCCCTCACCGGGGAGCTGTTTTTT.

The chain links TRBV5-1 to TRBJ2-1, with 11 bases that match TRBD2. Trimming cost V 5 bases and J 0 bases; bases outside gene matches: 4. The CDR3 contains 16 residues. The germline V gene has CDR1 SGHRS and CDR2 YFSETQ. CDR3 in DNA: TGCGCCAGCAGGGGGACTAGCGGTTTCTCCTACAATGAGCAGTTCTTC. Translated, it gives CASRGTSGFSYNEQFF.

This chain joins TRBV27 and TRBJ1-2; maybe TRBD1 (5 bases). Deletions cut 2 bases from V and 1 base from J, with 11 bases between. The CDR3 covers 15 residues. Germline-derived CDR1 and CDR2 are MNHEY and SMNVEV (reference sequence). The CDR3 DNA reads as TGTGCCAGCAGTTTAGGAGGGGTCCGTAACTATGGCTACACCTTC. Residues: CASSLGGVRNYGYTF.